These 5 T cell receptor beta chains were all obtained from the same sample, sequenced in a study of shared clonotypes between healthy human individuals. Cells designated naive CD8 were CD45RO-negative and were positively selected for CCR7, with terminally differentiated effector memory CD45RA+ cells excluded. The table came from immunoSEQ multiplex PCR; TCRdb's copy has only in-frame clones and leaves some out. This sample carries about 600,000 clones, around 95% of them seen once, and the ten largest clones take 0.085% to 0.11%. Material for sequencing was naive CD8+ T cells sorted from blood. All receptors derive from a woman aged 30 to 39 in good health.

V and J are TRBV4-1 and TRBJ2-5; a possible D gene is TRBD1 (5 bases). V was clipped by 5 bases and J by 1 base, with 17 bases between them. Looked up from germline, CDR1 is MGHRA and CDR2 is YSYEKL. The CDR3 covers 16 residues. The chain's CDR3 is CASSTLAYGAQETQYF. The CDR3, as DNA: TGCGCCAGCAGCACACTCGCTTATGGGGCCCAAGAGACCCAGTACTTC.

The chain couples TRBV5-5 to TRBJ2-6; 7 positions agree with TRBD2. J gave up 2 bases and V 2 bases, and 7 bases lay outside the gene matches. CDR3 length equals 17 residues. Germline CDR1 reads SGHKS; CDR2 reads YYEKEE (reference sequence). The CDR3 sequence is CASSFRLAMTGANVLTF. The CDR3 DNA follows: TGTGCCAGCAGCTTCCGACTAGCCATGACTGGGGCCAACGTCCTGACTTTC.

This chain joins TRBV7-9 and TRBJ2-7; D is undetermined. Germline V gene sequence: CDR1 SEHNR, CDR2 FQNEAQ (reference sequence). V was pared by 5 bases and J by 3 bases, with 11 bases between. The CDR3 consists of 13 residues. The chain's CDR3 is CASSLESFYEQYF. In DNA form, the CDR3 reads TGTGCCAGCAGCCTCGAAAGTTTCTACGAGCAGTACTTC.

Turning to this clone: Other DNA sequences in the same sample also yield this CDR3. J is TRBJ1-5 and V is TRBV15, with no clear D. The CDR3 has 12 amino acids. CDR1 and CDR2 (germline): LNHNV, YYDKDF (reference sequence). Trimming removed 1 base from V and 5 bases from J, with 3 bases in between. CDR3 sequence: CATSRVDQPQHF. The CDR3, as DNA: TGTGCCACCAGCAGAGTCGATCAGCCCCAGCATTTT.

The chain joins TRBV10-1 to TRBJ2-7; D unresolved. With 4 bases removed from V and 0 bases from J, the gap between germline ends came to 10 bases. The V gene's germline CDR1 is WNHNN and CDR2 SYGVQD (reference sequence). The CDR3 runs to 14 residues. In DNA, the CDR3 is TGCGCCAGCAGTGGGACCATCAACTCCTACGAGCAGTACTTC. Its translation: CASSGTINSYEQYF.